Here is one TCR beta chain with its context. No antigen is known for it. The record has no base qualities; no much larger clone is one base away. This record comes from a study of T cells in localized non-small cell lung cancer (TCRdb year 2020). Turning to the overall study: The study examined T cell repertoires in approximately 240 patients with early-stage NSCLC and compared tumors with uninvolved tumor-adjacent lungs. All 240 or so NSCLC patients in the cohort were treatment-naive and had localized lung tumors that were resected. A mean age of about 66 years was recorded for the NSCLC patients, of whom roughly 130 were male and more than 85 were female.

Here is what the overall study found, with its caveats: Longer overall survival was associated with higher T cell density in blood, whereas shorter survival was associated with higher clonality in adjacent lung. Uninvolved tumor-adjacent lung showed the highest T cell clonality, higher than tumor, which suggests more focused antigenic responses in the uninvolved tumor-adjacent lung. A median of 57 of the top 100 tumor clones turned up in the paired uninvolved adjacent lung, and some 27 of those clones also ranked among the top 100 of that same adjacent lung. Because of the exploratory design, TCR variables were selected using unadjusted p-values without false-discovery rate correction. Because multi-region tumor sequencing was not performed, intratumor heterogeneity could not be ruled out.

At diagnosis, peripheral blood, uninvolved tumor-adjacent lung and tumor were collected and were preserved as a mix of fresh-frozen and FFPE material. For TCR repertoire profiling, the blood samples were analyzed as peripheral blood mononuclear cells. The immunoSEQ Assay was used to sequence TCR beta CDR3 regions from DNA. The authors' pipeline ran thus. To compute T cell density, TCR beta template counts were normalized to usable DNA, which was estimated by amplifying housekeeping genes. The preseqR package was used to estimate richness by extrapolating to 400,000 templates for PBMC samples and to 120,000 templates for tissue samples. Clonality was defined by subtracting Pielou's evenness from one. Tissue-enriched TCRs were identified through differential abundance testing performed on productive amino-acid clonotypes, with a minimum total count of 5 and an alpha of 0.1. The Jaccard Index and the Morisita Overlap Index were used to measure repertoire overlap between compartments. GLIPH clustered TCR beta CDR3s with public tetramer-defined viral CDR3s; viral motifs required at least three viral sequences plus V-gene enrichment. TCRdb mirrors the immuneACCESS table, restricted to in-frame sequences. Some clones are absent from its copies; in checked studies, under half trace to an unresolved V gene, and the reason for the others is unknown. That table gives V, J and clone size, and the DNA gave D and trimming. The sample table contains 15,000 to 25,000 clones; only one count was recorded for about 90% of them. The ten top clones hold 4% of the sample.

Including the terminal cysteine and phenylalanine, the CDR3 comprises 16 residues. Only the CDR3 DNA stays, 48 bases, in frame from base 1. Deletion took 0 bases off V and 4 bases off J, with a span of 14 bases between the germline ends. The germline V gene (reference sequence) yields SGHKS for CDR1 and YYEKEE for CDR2. The receptor chain draws on TRBV5-5 and TRBJ1-3; a weak D assignment points to TRBD1 (5 bases agree). Specimen: peripheral blood, collected before any cancer treatment. The TCR originated in a male donor aged 60 or over with stage I squamous cell lung carcinoma. The base sequence is TGTGCCAGCAGCTTGGTGGCGGCAGGGAGAGGAAACACCATATATTTT. Translated, this is CASSLVAAGRGNTIYF.